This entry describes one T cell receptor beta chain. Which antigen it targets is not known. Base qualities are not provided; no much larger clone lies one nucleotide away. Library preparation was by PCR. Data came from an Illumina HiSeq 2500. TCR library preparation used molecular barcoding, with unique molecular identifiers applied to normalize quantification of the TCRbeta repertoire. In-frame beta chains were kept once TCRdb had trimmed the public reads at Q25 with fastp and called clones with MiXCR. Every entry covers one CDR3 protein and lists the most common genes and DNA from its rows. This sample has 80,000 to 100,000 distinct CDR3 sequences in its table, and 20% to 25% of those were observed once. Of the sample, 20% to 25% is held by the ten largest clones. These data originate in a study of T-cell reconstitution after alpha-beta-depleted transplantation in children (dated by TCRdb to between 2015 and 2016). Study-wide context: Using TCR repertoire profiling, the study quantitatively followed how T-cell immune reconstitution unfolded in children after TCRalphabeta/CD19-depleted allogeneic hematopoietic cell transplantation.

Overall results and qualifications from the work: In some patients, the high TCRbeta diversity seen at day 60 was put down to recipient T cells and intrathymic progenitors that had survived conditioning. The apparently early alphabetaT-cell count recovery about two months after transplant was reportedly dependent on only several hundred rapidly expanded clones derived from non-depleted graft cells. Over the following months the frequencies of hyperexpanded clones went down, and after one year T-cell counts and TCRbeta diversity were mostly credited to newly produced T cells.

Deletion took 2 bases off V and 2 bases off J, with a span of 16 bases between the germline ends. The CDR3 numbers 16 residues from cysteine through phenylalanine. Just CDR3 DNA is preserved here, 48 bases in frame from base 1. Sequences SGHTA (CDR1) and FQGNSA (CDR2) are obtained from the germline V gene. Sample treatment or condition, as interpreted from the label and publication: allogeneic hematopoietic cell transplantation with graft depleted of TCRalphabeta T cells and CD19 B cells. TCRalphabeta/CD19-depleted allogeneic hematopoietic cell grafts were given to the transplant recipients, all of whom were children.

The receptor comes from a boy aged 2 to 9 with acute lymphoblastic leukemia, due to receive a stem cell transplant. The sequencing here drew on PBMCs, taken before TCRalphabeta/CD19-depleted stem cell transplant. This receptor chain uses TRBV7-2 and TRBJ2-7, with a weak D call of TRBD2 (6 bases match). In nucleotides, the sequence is TGTGCCAGCAGCTTAACCGCGGGAACCGTAGCCTACGAGCAGTACTTC. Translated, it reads CASSLTAGTVAYEQYF.